The rows below give T cell receptor beta chains drawn from one sample of a study of cytomegalovirus exposure and HLA in healthy donors. Method: immunoSEQ multiplex PCR; TCRdb's copy keeps in-frame clones and lacks some. The sample yields some 160,000 clones, 85% to 90% seen once. The sample taken for sequencing was PBMCs. Receptor source: a man between 18 and 35 years old in good health and CMV-seronegative. The CDR3 runs from the conserved cysteine through the conserved F or W. The D gene is left open where the match is weak. Part of the rows lack a size; the others show once, few, many or a class for expanded clones.

D gene	V gene	CDR3 length	clone size	J gene	CDR3 protein	CDR3 DNA
TRBD1	TRBV29-1	14	NA	TRBJ2-3	CSVQTGLRTDTQYF	TGCAGCGTGCAGACAGGGTTGCGGACAGATACGCAGTATTTT
NA	TRBV19	16	NA	TRBJ2-1	CASSIGLHTLYNEQFF	TGTGCCAGTAGTATAGGACTACACACCCTCTACAATGAGCAGTTCTTC
TRBD2	TRBV6-4	15	NA	TRBJ2-3	CASSEASGRSDTQYF	TGTGCCAGCAGTGAGGCTAGCGGGAGAAGTGATACGCAGTATTTT
NA	TRBV7-2	12	NA	TRBJ2-1	CASSLRYNEQFF	TGTGCCAGCAGCTTACGCTACAATGAGCAGTTCTTC
TRBD2	TRBV7-6	17	NA	TRBJ2-1	CASSLVTSGSAYNEQFF	TGTGCCAGCAGCTTAGTAACTAGCGGGAGCGCCTACAATGAGCAGTTCTTC
TRBD2	TRBV7-8	14	NA	TRBJ2-7	CASSLARLAGEQYF	TGTGCCAGCAGCTTAGCGAGGCTAGCGGGGGAGCAGTACTTC
TRBD2	TRBV6-5	14	NA	TRBJ2-5	CASSYSSGRETQYF	TGTGCCAGCAGCTACTCAAGCGGGAGGGAGACCCAGTACTTC
NA	TRBV6-5	13	NA	TRBJ1-1	CASSYTTGTEAFF	TGTGCCAGCAGTTACACGACAGGAACTGAAGCTTTCTTT
NA	TRBV28	14	NA	TRBJ2-4	CASTIPGDKNIQYF	TGTGCCAGCACTATACCTGGAGACAAAAACATTCAGTACTTC
TRBD2	TRBV27	20	NA	TRBJ2-6	CASSPSGTSGGATGANVLTF	TGTGCCAGCAGTCCCTCTGGGACTAGCGGGGGGGCTACTGGGGCCAACGTCCTGACTTTC
TRBD2	TRBV5-1	15	NA	TRBJ2-3	CASSLDPAGVDTQYF	TGCGCCAGCAGCTTGGATCCAGCGGGAGTGGATACGCAGTATTTT
TRBD2	TRBV7-9	14	few	TRBJ2-7	CASSPLAGAGEQYF	TGTGCCAGCAGCCCTCTAGCGGGAGCAGGGGAGCAGTACTTC
TRBD2	TRBV7-2	14	NA	TRBJ2-3	CASSFGGGTDTQYF	TGTGCCAGCAGCTTTGGGGGGGGCACAGATACGCAGTATTTT
TRBD1	TRBV9	12	NA	TRBJ1-4	CASSDRAEKLFF	TGTGCCAGCAGTGACAGGGCCGAAAAACTGTTTTTT
TRBD2	TRBV29-1	14	once	TRBJ2-1	CSVGLAGAPNEQFF	TGCAGCGTTGGACTAGCGGGAGCCCCCAATGAGCAGTTCTTC
TRBD1	TRBV6-5	16	NA	TRBJ1-1	CASSYSSGTGGYEAFF	TGTGCCAGCAGTTACTCTTCCGGGACAGGGGGATATGAAGCTTTCTTT
NA	TRBV7-7	13	NA	TRBJ1-6	CASSSHRDSPLHF	TGTGCTAGCAGCTCTCACAGAGATTCACCCCTCCACTTT
NA	TRBV11-2	14	NA	TRBJ2-3	CASSPTRSADTQYF	TGTGCCAGCAGCCCGACAAGGTCGGCAGATACGCAGTATTTT
TRBD2	TRBV2	14	NA	TRBJ2-1	CASSEAGGPYEQFF	TGTGCCAGCAGTGAGGCGGGGGGGCCCTATGAGCAGTTCTTC
TRBD2	TRBV5-1	16	NA	TRBJ2-3	CASSKSTSASIDTQYF	TGCGCCAGCAGCAAATCGACTAGCGCATCCATCGATACGCAGTATTTT
TRBD2	TRBV27	17	NA	TRBJ2-5	CASSPNLRAGVQETQYF	TGTGCCAGCAGTCCCAACCTTAGGGCGGGGGTTCAAGAGACCCAGTACTTC
TRBD1	TRBV9	14	NA	TRBJ1-1	CASSVNRGNTEAFF	TGTGCCAGCAGCGTAAACAGGGGTAACACTGAAGCTTTCTTT
NA	TRBV5-1	17	NA	TRBJ1-3	CASSLAGSRGSGNTIYF	TGCGCCAGCAGCTTGGCCGGGTCCAGGGGCTCCGGAAACACCATATATTTT
NA	TRBV4-3	14	NA	TRBJ2-5	CASSQEYRKETQYF	TGCGCCAGCAGCCAAGAGTACAGGAAAGAGACCCAGTACTTC
TRBD2	TRBV5-1	16	NA	TRBJ2-1	CASRDGLAGDYDEQFF	TGCGCCAGCAGAGATGGACTAGCGGGAGACTACGATGAGCAGTTCTTC
TRBD1	TRBV6-1	14	NA	TRBJ1-4	CASSERTGFKKLFF	TGTGCCAGCAGTGAGAGGACAGGGTTCAAAAAACTGTTTTTT
NA	TRBV4-2	15	NA	TRBJ2-3	CASSPSAASTDTQYF	TGTGCCAGCAGCCCGTCAGCGGCGAGCACAGATACGCAGTATTTT
NA	TRBV6-1	14	NA	TRBJ2-6	CASSRFSGANVLTF	TGTGCCAGCAGTCGGTTCTCTGGGGCCAACGTCCTGACTTTC
TRBD1	TRBV13	13	NA	TRBJ2-7	CASSSDRGNEQYF	TGTGCCAGCAGCTCGGACAGGGGAAACGAGCAGTACTTC
NA	TRBV11-2	10	few	TRBJ2-7	CASSFSEQYF	TGTGCCAGCAGCTTCAGCGAGCAGTACTTC
NA	TRBV7-9	15	NA	TRBJ1-2	CASSGEVDRVYGYTF	TGTGCCAGCAGCGGCGAGGTTGACAGAGTCTATGGCTACACCTTC
TRBD2	TRBV5-6	15	NA	TRBJ2-1	CASSFFSGRGNEQFF	TGTGCCAGCAGCTTTTTTAGCGGGAGGGGGAATGAGCAGTTCTTC
TRBD2	TRBV7-2	15	NA	TRBJ2-1	CASRPNSGSKNEQFF	TGTGCCAGCAGACCGAATAGCGGGAGTAAGAATGAGCAGTTCTTC
NA	TRBV13	15	NA	TRBJ1-4	CASSLSGAMNEKLFF	TGTGCCAGCAGCTTAAGTGGGGCTATGAATGAAAAACTGTTTTTT
TRBD2	TRBV7-9	16	NA	TRBJ2-1	CASSQGGGSSYNEQFF	TGTGCCAGCAGCCAAGGTGGCGGGAGCTCCTACAATGAGCAGTTCTTC
NA	TRBV19	16	many	TRBJ1-4	CARLTGPLLTNEKLFF	TGTGCCAGGCTGACAGGACCCCTATTGACTAATGAAAAACTGTTTTTT